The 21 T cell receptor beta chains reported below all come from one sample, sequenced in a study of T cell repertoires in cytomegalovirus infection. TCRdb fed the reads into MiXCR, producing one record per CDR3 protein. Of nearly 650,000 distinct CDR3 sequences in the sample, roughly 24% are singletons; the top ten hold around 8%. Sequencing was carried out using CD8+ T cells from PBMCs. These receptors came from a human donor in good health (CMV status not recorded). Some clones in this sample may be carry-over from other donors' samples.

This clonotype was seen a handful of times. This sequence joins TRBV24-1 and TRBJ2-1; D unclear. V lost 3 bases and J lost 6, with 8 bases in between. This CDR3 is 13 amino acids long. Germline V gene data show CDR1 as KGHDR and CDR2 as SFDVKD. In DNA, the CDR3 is TGTGCCACCAGTGATCCGCCGGGCAATGAGCAGTTCTTC. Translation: CATSDPPGNEQFF.

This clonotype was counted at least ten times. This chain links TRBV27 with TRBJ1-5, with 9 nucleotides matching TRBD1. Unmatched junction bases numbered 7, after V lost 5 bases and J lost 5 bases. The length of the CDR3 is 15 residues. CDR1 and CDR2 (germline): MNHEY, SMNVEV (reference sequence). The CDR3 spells CASSPEGQGYQPQHF. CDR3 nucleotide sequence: TGTGCCAGCAGTCCCGAGGGACAGGGATATCAGCCCCAGCATTTT.

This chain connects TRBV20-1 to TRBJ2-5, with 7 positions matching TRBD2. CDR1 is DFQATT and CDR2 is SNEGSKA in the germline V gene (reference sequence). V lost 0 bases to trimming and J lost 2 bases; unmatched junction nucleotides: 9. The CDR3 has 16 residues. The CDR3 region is CSARDYRGREQETQYF. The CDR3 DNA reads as TGCAGTGCTAGAGATTATCGGGGGAGGGAACAAGAGACCCAGTACTTC.

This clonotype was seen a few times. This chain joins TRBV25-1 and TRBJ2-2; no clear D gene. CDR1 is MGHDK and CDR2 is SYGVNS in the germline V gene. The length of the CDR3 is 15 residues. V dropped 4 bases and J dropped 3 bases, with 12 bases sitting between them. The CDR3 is CASSARIYDTGELFF. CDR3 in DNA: TGTGCCAGCAGTGCACGAATCTATGACACCGGGGAGCTGTTTTTT. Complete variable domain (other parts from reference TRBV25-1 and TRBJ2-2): EADIYQTPRYLVIGTGKKITLECSQTMGHDKMYWYQQDPGMELHLIHYSYGVNSTEKGDLSSESTVSRIRTEHFPLTLESARPSHTSQYLCASSARIYDTGELFFGEGSRLTVL.

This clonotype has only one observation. CDR3: CSGGRAQNEQFF. CDR3 DNA: TGCAGCGGTGGAAGGGCCCAGAATGAGCAGTTCTTC. The chain joins TRBV29-1 to TRBJ2-1; D not certain. The CDR3 is 12 residues long. The V and J ends lost 7 bases and 7 bases respectively, with 14 bases between them. Germline lookup yields CDR1 SQVTM and CDR2 ANQGSEA.

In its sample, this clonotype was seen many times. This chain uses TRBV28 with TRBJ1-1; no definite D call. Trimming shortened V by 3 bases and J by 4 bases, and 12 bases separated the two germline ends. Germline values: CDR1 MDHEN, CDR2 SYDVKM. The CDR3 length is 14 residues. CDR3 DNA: TGTGCCAGCAGTTTTTCGGGTGGAATCACTGAAGCTTTCTTT. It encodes CASSFSGGITEAFF.

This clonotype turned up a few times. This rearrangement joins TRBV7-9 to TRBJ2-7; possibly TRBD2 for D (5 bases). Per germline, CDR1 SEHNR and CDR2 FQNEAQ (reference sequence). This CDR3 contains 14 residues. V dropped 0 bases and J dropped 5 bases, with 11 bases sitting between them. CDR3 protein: CASSLARTLHEQYF. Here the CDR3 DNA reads TGTGCCAGCAGCTTAGCGCGGACTCTGCACGAGCAGTACTTC.

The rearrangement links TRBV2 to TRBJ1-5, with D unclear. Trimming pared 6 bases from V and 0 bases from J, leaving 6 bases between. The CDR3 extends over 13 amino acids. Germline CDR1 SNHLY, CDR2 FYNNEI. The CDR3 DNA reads TGTGCCAGCAGGGAGGATAGCAATCAGCCCCAGCATTTT. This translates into CASREDSNQPQHF.

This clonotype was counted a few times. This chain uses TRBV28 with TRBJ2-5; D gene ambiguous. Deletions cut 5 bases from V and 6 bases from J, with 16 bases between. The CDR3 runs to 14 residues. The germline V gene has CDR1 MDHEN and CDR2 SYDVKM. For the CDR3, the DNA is TGTGCCAGCAGTCCGGACGCAGTGGGGAAGACCCAGTACTTC. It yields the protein CASSPDAVGKTQYF.

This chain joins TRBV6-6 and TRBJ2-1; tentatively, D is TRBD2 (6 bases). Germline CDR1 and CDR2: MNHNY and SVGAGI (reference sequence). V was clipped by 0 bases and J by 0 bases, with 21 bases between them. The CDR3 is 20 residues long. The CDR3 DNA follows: TGTGCCAGCAGTTACTCGTTACCCAGCTCGGGGGAAAGCTCCTACAATGAGCAGTTCTTC. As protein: CASSYSLPSSGESSYNEQFF.

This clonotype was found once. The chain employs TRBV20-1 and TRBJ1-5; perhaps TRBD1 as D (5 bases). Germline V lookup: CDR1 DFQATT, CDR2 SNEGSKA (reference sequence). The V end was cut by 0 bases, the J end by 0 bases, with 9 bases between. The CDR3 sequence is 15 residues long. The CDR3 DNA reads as TGCAGTGCTAGAGATCGAGACAGTAGCAATCAGCCCCAGCATTTT. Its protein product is CSARDRDSSNQPQHF.

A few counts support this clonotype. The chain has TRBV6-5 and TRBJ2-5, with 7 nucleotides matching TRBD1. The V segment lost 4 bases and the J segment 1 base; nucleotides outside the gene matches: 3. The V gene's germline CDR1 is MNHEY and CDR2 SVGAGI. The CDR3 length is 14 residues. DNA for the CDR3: TGTGCCAGCAGTTCGGGACAGAGCCAAGAGACCCAGTACTTC. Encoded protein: CASSSGQSQETQYF.

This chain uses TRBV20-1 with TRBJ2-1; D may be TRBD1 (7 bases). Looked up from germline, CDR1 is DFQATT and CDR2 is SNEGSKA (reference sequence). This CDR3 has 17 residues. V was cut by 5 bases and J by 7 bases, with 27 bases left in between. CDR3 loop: CSAYSLEQGRTANEQFF. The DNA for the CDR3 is TGCAGTGCTTACTCTCTCGAACAGGGGAGGACGGCGAATGAGCAGTTCTTC.

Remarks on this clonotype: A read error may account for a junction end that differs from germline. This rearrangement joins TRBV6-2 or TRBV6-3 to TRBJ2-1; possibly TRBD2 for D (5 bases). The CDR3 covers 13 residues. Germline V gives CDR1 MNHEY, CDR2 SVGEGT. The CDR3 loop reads CANSYTRNNEQFF. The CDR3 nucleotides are TGTGCCAACAGTTACACTAGAAACAATGAGCAGTTCTTC.

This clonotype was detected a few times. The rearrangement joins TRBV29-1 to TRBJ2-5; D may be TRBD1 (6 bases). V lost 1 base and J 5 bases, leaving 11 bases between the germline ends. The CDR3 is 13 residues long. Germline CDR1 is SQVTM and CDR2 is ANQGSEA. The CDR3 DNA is TGCAGCGTTGAAGGGGGGCTCTTGGAGACCCAGTACTTC. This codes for CSVEGGLLETQYF.

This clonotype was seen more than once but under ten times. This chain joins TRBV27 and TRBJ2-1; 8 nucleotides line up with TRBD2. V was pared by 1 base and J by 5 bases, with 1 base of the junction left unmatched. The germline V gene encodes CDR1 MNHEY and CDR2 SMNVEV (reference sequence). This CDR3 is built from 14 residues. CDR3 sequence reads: CASSLWRGDNEQFF. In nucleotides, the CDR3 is TGTGCCAGCAGTTTATGGCGGGGGGACAATGAGCAGTTCTTC.

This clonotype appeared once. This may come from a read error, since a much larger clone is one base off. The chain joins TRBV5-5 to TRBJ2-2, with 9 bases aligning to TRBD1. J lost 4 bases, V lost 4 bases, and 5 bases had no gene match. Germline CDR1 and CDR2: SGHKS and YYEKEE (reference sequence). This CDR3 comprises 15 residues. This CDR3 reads CASSHGTGSTGELFF. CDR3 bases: TGTGCCAGCAGCCACGGGACAGGGAGCACCGGGGAGCTGTTTTTT.

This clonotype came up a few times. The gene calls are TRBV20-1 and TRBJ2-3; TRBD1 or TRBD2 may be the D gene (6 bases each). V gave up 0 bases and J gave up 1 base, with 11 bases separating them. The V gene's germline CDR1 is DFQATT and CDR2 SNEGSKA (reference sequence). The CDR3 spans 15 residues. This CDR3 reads CSARDTRGGTDTQYF. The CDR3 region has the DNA TGCAGTGCTAGAGATACTAGGGGGGGCACAGATACGCAGTATTTT.

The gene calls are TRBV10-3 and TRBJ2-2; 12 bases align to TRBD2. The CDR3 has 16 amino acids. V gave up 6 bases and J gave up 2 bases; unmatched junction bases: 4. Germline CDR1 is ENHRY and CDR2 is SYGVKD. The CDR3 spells CAIRLAGGRNTGELFF. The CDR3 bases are TGTGCCATCAGACTAGCGGGGGGCCGTAACACCGGGGAGCTGTTTTTT.

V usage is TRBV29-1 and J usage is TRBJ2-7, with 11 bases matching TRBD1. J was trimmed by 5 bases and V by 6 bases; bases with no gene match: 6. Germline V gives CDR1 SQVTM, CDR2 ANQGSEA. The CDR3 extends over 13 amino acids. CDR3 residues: CSVSGQGDHEQYV. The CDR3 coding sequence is TGCAGCGTCTCGGGACAGGGGGACCACGAGCAGTACGTC.

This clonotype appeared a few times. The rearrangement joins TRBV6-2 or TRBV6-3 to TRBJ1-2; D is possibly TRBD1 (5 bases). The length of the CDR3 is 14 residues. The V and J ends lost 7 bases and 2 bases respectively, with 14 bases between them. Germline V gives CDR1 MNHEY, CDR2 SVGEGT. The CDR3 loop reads CASTWDPANYGYTF. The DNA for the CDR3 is TGTGCCAGCACCTGGGACCCGGCGAACTATGGCTACACCTTC.